This record looks at one T cell receptor beta chain sequence and its context. The antigen remains undetermined. This CDR3 region has 17 residues. Germline CDR1 is LNHDA and CDR2 is SQIVND (reference sequence). V gave up 6 bases and J gave up 0 bases; unmatched junction bases: 11. Sequencing was performed with immunoSEQ multiplex PCR; in TCRdb, only in-frame clones are kept and a portion is missing. The sample has about 40,000 clones; about 88% are singletons. The sample originates from a study of T cell responses to AZD1222 COVID-19 vaccine. Study-level points and caveats: When two AZD1222 doses had been given, Spike-specific TCR breadth and depth rose. Clonal diversity may have been underestimated in mostly white British donors. The study sampled repertoires only after the peak T cell response. Spike-wide coverage was observed for vaccine-associated CD4 TCRs, with dominant responses at 160-218 and 743-854.

The sequence was collected from an adult who received the MenACWY meningococcal vaccine as a control. The rearrangement uses TRBV19 and TRBJ2-7; 10 bases are a match to TRBD1. Sequencing used peripheral blood, obtained 28 days after the second dose of the MenACWY control vaccine. The CDR3 protein is CASSATSGTGASYEQYF. CDR3 sequence (DNA): TGTGCCAGTAGCGCAACCTCCGGGACAGGGGCCTCCTACGAGCAGTACTTC.